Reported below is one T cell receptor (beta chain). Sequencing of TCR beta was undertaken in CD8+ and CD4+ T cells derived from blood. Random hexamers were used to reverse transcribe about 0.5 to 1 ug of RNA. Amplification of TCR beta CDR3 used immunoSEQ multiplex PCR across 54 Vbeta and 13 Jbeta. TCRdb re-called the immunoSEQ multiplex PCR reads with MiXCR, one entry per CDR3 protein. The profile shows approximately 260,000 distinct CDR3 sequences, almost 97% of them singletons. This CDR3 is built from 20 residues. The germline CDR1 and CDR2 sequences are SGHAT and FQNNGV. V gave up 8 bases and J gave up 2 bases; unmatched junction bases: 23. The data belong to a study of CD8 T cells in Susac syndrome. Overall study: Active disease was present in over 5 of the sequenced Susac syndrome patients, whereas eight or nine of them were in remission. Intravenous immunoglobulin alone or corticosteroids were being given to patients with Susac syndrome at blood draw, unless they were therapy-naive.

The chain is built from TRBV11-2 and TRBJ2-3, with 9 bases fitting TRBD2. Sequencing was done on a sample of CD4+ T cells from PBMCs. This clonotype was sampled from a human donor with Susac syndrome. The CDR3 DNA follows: TGTGCCAGCCGTTCTGTCAGGACTAGCGCTTCCGGGAGATACACAGATACGCAGTATTTT. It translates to CASRSVRTSASGRYTDTQYF.